These 22 T cell receptor beta chains came from one sample sequenced in a study of neurological immune-mediated disorders. MiXCR, run by TCRdb on the 5' RACE reads, gives a single entry per CDR3 protein. The sample yields 80,000 or so distinct CDR3 sequences, around a tenth seen once. Sequencing was performed on PBMCs. The receptor set was obtained from a man between 50 and 59 years old in good health.

Many counts were recorded for this clonotype. The chain is built from TRBV6-1 and TRBJ2-7, with 13 bases fitting TRBD2. Germline V gives CDR1 MNHNS, CDR2 SASEGT. Trimming took 5 bases from V and 1 from J; bases not matched to a gene: 2. CDR3 length: 15 amino acids. DNA for the CDR3: TGTGCCAGCAGTCCGGGACTAGCGGGGTCCTACGAGCAGTACTTC. Protein product: CASSPGLAGSYEQYF.

This clonotype was detected ten times or more. J is TRBJ2-7 and V is TRBV6-6; 7 bases fit TRBD1. Germline lookup yields CDR1 MNHNY and CDR2 SVGAGI (reference sequence). V lost 2 bases and J lost 3; bases outside the gene matches: 4. This CDR3 has 14 residues. For the CDR3, the DNA is TGTGCCAGCAGTTACAACGCAGGGGGCTACGAGCAGTACTTC. Protein: CASSYNAGGYEQYF.

The chain couples TRBV6-5 to TRBJ2-1; the match to TRBD2 covers 12 bases. The germline CDR1 and CDR2 sequences are MNHEY and SVGAGI. There are 14 residues in the CDR3. J lost 8 bases, V lost 7 bases, and 6 bases had no gene match. The CDR3 reads CASIPTSGRDEQFF. CDR3 sequence (DNA): TGTGCCAGCATTCCGACTAGCGGGAGAGATGAGCAGTTCTTC.

This clonotype was found many times. This chain links TRBV20-1 with TRBJ2-7; D assignment may be TRBD1 or TRBD2 (5 bases each). Germline V gives CDR1 DFQATT, CDR2 SNEGSKA (reference sequence). V shed 5 bases and J shed 5 bases, with 16 bases lying between them. The CDR3 sequence is 13 residues long. The CDR3 DNA reads as TGCAGTGCTCCCGGGACGGCGTCTCACGAGCAGTACTTC. This encodes CSAPGTASHEQYF.

This clonotype was detected many times. The chain recombines TRBV28 with TRBJ1-6; D is undetermined. Germline values: CDR1 MDHEN, CDR2 SYDVKM. The CDR3 is 16 residues long. V was pared by 3 bases and J by 1 base, with 10 bases between. The CDR3 protein is CASSFDGRSYNSPLHF. CDR3 nucleotides: TGTGCCAGCAGTTTCGACGGGAGGTCCTATAATTCACCCCTCCACTTT. Full variable domain (remainder filled in from reference TRBV28 and TRBJ1-6): DVKVTQSSRYLVKRTGEKVFLECVQDMDHENMFWYRQDPGLGLRLIYFSYDVKMKEKGDIPEGYSVSREKKERFSLILESASTNQTSMYLCASSFDGRSYNSPLHFGNGTRLTVT.

This clonotype came up many times. The chain combines TRBV7-9 with TRBJ1-5; TRBD1 aligns across 12 bases. With V trimmed by 1 base and J by 7 bases, 2 bases remained unmatched. The CDR3 totals 15 residues. Germline CDR1 and CDR2: SEHNR and FQNEAQ (reference sequence). CDR3 sequence (DNA): TGTGCCAGCAGCTTAGGGGGACAGGGGGCCCAGCCCCAGCATTTT. Protein sequence: CASSLGGQGAQPQHF.

In this sample, this clonotype turned up many times. This chain joins TRBV10-2 and TRBJ2-7; possible D gene TRBD2, 5 bases. With 4 bases removed from V and 1 base from J, the gap between germline ends came to 11 bases. CDR3 length: 14 residues. From germline, CDR1 is WSHSY and CDR2 SAAADI. The CDR3 sequence is CASSVAGLSYEQYF. The CDR3 DNA sequence: TGCGCCAGCAGTGTCGCGGGCCTTTCCTACGAGCAGTACTTC.

This clonotype was picked up many times. The rearrangement joins TRBV7-9 to TRBJ2-7; D remains unclear. The CDR3 totals 11 residues. The V end was cut by 3 bases, the J end by 8 bases, with 8 bases between. In germline, CDR1 is SEHNR, CDR2 FQNEAQ (reference sequence). CDR3 nucleotides: TGTGCCAGCAGCTTTAAGGGTCAGCAGTACTTC. Residues: CASSFKGQQYF.

This clonotype was observed at least ten times. The chain has TRBV5-1 and TRBJ1-1; perhaps TRBD1 as D (6 bases). V was trimmed by 0 bases and J by 3 bases, leaving 12 bases between them. Germline V gene lookup returns CDR1 SGHRS and CDR2 YFSETQ. The CDR3 runs to 15 residues. CDR3 coding DNA: TGCGCCAGCAGCTTGGCCGGGGGGCCCCACACTGAAGCTTTCTTT. Its translation: CASSLAGGPHTEAFF.

This clonotype was observed at least ten times. The rearrangement joins TRBV7-2 to TRBJ2-5; no reliable D call. This CDR3 has 11 amino acids. Between the trimmed V and J ends, which lost 2 bases and 7 bases, there was a span of 5 bases. Germline CDR1 is SGHTA and CDR2 is FQGNSA. The CDR3 sequence: CASSLRATQYF. The CDR3, as DNA: TGTGCCAGCAGCTTAAGGGCGACCCAGTACTTC.

This clonotype was seen ten or more times. J is TRBJ2-3 and V is TRBV18; no clear D. The CDR3 runs 13 residues. V dropped 5 bases and J dropped 5 bases, with 11 bases sitting between them. Germline V CDR1 and CDR2: KGHSH, LQKENI. CDR3 nucleotide sequence: TGTGCCAGCTCAGGGCCTGGCGGAGATACGCAGTATTTT. This codes for CASSGPGGDTQYF.

V usage is TRBV11-2 and J usage is TRBJ2-4; D is perhaps TRBD1 (7 bases). With 4 bases removed from V and 7 bases from J, the gap between germline ends came to 17 bases. Germline V gives CDR1 SGHAT, CDR2 FQNNGV. This CDR3 spans 15 amino acids. The CDR3 DNA follows: TGTGCCAGCAGCTCTCTGACAGGGAGGTTGAACATTCAGTACTTC. Its translation: CASSSLTGRLNIQYF.

Ten or more counts support this clonotype. This sequence joins TRBV6-4 and TRBJ2-1; TRBD1 is a possible D gene (6 bases). The germline V gene encodes CDR1 MRHNA and CDR2 SNTAGT. This CDR3 contains 15 residues. Trimming removed 5 bases from V and 9 bases from J, with 20 bases in between. The CDR3 sequence: CASSPDRTVTGEQFF. The CDR3 nucleotides read TGTGCCAGCAGTCCCGATCGGACAGTAACCGGTGAGCAGTTCTTC.

This clonotype was seen many times. The chain has TRBV7-6 and TRBJ2-3, with TRBD2 identical over 12 bases. CDR1 and CDR2 (germline): SGHVS, FNYEAQ. Unmatched junction bases numbered 8, after V lost 5 bases and J lost 5 bases. The CDR3 has 16 amino acids. The CDR3 reads CASSRTSGISEDTQYF. The CDR3 DNA reads as TGTGCCAGCAGCCGGACTAGCGGGATATCAGAAGATACGCAGTATTTT.

This clonotype was counted ten times or more. The gene calls are TRBV7-3 and TRBJ2-3; 15 bases agree with TRBD2. The CDR3 has 22 residues. The germline CDR1 and CDR2 sequences are SGHTA and FQGTGA. V was clipped by 4 bases and J by 3 bases; unmatched bases: 20. CDR3 nucleotide sequence: TGTGCCAGCAGCTCCGACACCATTGGACTAGCGGGGGGGCCGGGGTTAACAGATACGCAGTATTTT. Translation gives CASSSDTIGLAGGPGLTDTQYF.

This clonotype was seen at least ten times. The J gene is TRBJ1-4, the V gene TRBV2, with a possible D match to TRBD1 (6 bases). CDR3 length: 15 amino acids. Germline V gene sequence: CDR1 SNHLY, CDR2 FYNNEI. Between the trimmed V and J ends, which lost 5 bases and 0 bases, there was a span of 10 bases. The CDR3 sequence: CASSPGQSTNEKLFF. As DNA, the CDR3 is TGTGCCAGCAGTCCTGGACAGTCAACTAATGAAAAACTGTTTTTT.

This clonotype was detected ten times or more. V is TRBV5-1 and J is TRBJ2-1; D uncertain. With 0 bases removed from V and 4 bases from J, the gap between germline ends came to 17 bases. From germline, CDR1 is SGHRS and CDR2 YFSETQ. The CDR3 spans 17 residues. CDR3 residues: CASSLAESPPVYNEQFF. The CDR3 coding sequence is TGCGCCAGCAGCTTGGCGGAGAGTCCACCAGTTTACAATGAGCAGTTCTTC.

This clonotype has a count of ten or more. V gene TRBV12-3 or TRBV12-4 combines with J gene TRBJ2-4, with 12 bases fitting TRBD2. The CDR3 has 18 residues. Unmatched junction bases numbered 15, after V lost 6 bases and J lost 6 bases. CDR3 nucleotide sequence: TGTGCCAGCAGGCTTCCTAGCGGGAGGGGAAAGCGGGGAAACATTCAGTACTTC. This gives the protein CASRLPSGRGKRGNIQYF.

This clonotype was counted ten times or more. The V and J genes are TRBV9 and TRBJ2-7; maybe TRBD1 (6 bases). This CDR3 is 15 amino acids long. The V gene's germline CDR1 is SGDLS and CDR2 YYNGEE. The V gene lost 4 bases and the J gene lost 6 bases, with 20 bases spanning the gap. In DNA, the CDR3 is TGTGCCAGCAGCCCTTTGGGGCAGGGGATGGTCGAGCAGTACTTC. Translating gives CASSPLGQGMVEQYF. The full variable domain, completed using reference TRBV9 and TRBJ2-7, is DSGVTQTPKHLITATGQRVTLRCSPRSGDLSVYWYQQSLDQGLQFLIQYYNGEERAKGNILERFSAQQFPDLHSELNLSSLELGDSALYFCASSPLGQGMVEQYFGPGTRLTVT.

The chain combines TRBV19 with TRBJ2-2; perhaps TRBD2 as D (6 bases). The CDR3 loop spans 15 amino acids. The germline gives CDR1 LNHDA, CDR2 SQIVND (reference sequence). The V and J ends lost 2 bases and 3 bases respectively, with 10 bases between them. CDR3 DNA sequence: TGTGCCAGTAGTATATCCGGGAGCTACACCGGGGAGCTGTTTTTT. Protein sequence: CASSISGSYTGELFF.

This clonotype was seen many times. The chain links TRBV12-3 or TRBV12-4 to TRBJ1-6; TRBD1 might be the D (5 bases). V was shortened by 6 bases and J by 7 bases, with 16 bases between the two germline ends. This CDR3 region has 15 residues. The CDR3 bases are TGTGCCAGCAGAGCCATCCGGGGGGACAATTCACCCCTCCACTTT. Its translation: CASRAIRGDNSPLHF.

This clonotype was observed many times. This sequence joins TRBV28 and TRBJ2-7; the D is unclear. Trimming removed 7 bases from V and 0 bases from J, with 13 bases in between. This CDR3 has 14 residues. The V gene's germline CDR1 is MDHEN and CDR2 SYDVKM. The CDR3 bases are TGTGCCAGCACCCCAATAGGCAGCTCCTACGAGCAGTACTTC. It encodes CASTPIGSSYEQYF.